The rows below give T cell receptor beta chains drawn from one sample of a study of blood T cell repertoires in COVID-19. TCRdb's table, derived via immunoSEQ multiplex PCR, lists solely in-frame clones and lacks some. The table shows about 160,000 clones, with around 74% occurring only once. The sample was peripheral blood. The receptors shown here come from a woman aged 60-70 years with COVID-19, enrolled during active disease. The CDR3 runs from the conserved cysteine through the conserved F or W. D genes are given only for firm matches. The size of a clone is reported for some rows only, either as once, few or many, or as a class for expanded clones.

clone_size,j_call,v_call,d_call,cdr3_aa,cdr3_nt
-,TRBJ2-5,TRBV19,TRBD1,CASSIGTGAGETQYF,TGTGCCAGTAGTATAGGGACAGGGGCTGGGGAGACCCAGTACTTC
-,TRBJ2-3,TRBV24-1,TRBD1,CATTRGGQGTDTQYF,TGTGCCACCACGCGAGGGGGCCAGGGCACAGATACGCAGTATTTT
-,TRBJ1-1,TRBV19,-,CASIKGIPNTEAFF,TGTGCCAGCATTAAGGGGATCCCTAACACTGAAGCTTTCTTT
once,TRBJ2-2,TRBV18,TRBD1,CASSPRQTGGAAGELFF,TGTGCCAGCTCACCAAGGCAGACAGGGGGCGCGGCCGGGGAGCTGTTTTTT
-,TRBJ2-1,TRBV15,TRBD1,CATRKRTGGSYNEQFF,TGTGCCACCAGAAAACGGACAGGGGGCTCCTACAATGAGCAGTTCTTC
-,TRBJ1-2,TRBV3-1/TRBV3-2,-,CASSQGQESNYGYTF,TGTGCCAGCAGCCAAGGACAGGAGAGTAACTATGGCTACACCTTC
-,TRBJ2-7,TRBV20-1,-,CSARAGTAYEQYF,TGCAGTGCTCGTGCTGGCACAGCCTACGAGCAGTACTTC
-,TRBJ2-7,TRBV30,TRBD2,CASTGTSGNGSFFEQYF,TGTGCCTCTACCGGGACTAGCGGGAACGGGAGTTTCTTCGAGCAGTACTTC
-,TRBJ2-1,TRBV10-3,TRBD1,CAISDWTGGIEQFF,TGTGCCATCAGTGATTGGACAGGGGGCATTGAGCAGTTCTTC
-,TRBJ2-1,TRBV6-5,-,CASKRVVDYNEQFF,TGTGCCAGCAAGAGGGTCGTAGATTACAATGAGCAGTTCTTC
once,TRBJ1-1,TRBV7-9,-,CASSLAEGQNTEAFF,TGTGCCAGCAGCTTAGCGGAGGGCCAGAACACTGAAGCTTTCTTT
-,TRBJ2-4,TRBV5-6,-,CASSLTGQLQLNIQYF,TGTGCCAGCAGCTTGACAGGTCAGCTGCAGTTAAACATTCAGTACTTC
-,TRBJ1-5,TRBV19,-,CASRDSNQPQHF,TGTGCCAGTCGGGATAGCAATCAGCCCCAGCATTTT
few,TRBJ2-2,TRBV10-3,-,CAISESGGDTGELFF,TGTGCCATCAGTGAGTCAGGCGGGGACACCGGGGAGCTGTTTTTT
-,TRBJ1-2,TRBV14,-,CASSPQGANYGYTF,TGTGCCAGCAGCCCGCAGGGCGCGAACTATGGCTACACCTTC
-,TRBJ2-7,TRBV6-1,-,CASSEAGLVLGARSYF,TGTGCCAGCAGTGAAGCGGGATTGGTTCTGGGGGCGCGGTCGTACTTC
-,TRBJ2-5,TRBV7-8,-,CASSPLSGTQYF,TGTGCCAGCAGCCCCCTCTCGGGGACCCAGTACTTC
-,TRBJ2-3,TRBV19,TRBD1,CASSIRPGQGADTQYF,TGTGCCAGTAGTATTCGTCCGGGACAGGGGGCCGATACGCAGTATTTT
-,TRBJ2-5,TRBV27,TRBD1,CASSLGQGLFGETQYF,TGTGCCAGCAGTCTCGGACAGGGCTTATTTGGAGAGACCCAGTACTTC
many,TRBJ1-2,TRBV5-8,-,CASSYPGYGYTF,TGTGCCAGCAGCTATCCGGGCTATGGCTACACCTTC
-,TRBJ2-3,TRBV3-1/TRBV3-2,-,CASSQGLAGGLTDTQYF,TGTGCCAGCAGCCAAGGTCTGGCAGGTGGACTCACAGATACGCAGTATTTT
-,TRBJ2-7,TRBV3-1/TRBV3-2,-,CASSPRTVYEQYF,TGTGCCAGCAGCCCCAGGACTGTCTACGAGCAGTACTTC
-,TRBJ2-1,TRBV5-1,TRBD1,CASSQQGAIAYNEQFF,TGCGCCAGCAGCCAACAGGGGGCTATCGCCTACAATGAGCAGTTCTTC
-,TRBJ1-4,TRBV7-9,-,CASRRTNEKLFF,TGTGCCAGCCGGAGGACTAATGAAAAACTGTTTTTT
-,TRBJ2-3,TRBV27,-,CASSPSEVHTQYF,TGTGCCAGCAGTCCCTCCGAGGTGCATACGCAGTATTTT
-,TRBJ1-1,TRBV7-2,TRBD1,CASSLERGTGVGAFF,TGTGCCAGCAGCTTAGAAAGGGGGACAGGGGTAGGAGCTTTCTTT
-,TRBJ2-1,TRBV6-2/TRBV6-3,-,CASSSSAQGVGYNEQFF,TGTGCCAGCAGTTCAAGCGCCCAAGGAGTTGGCTACAATGAGCAGTTCTTC
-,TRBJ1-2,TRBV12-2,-,CASPTRDSNYGYTF,TGTGCAAGCCCTACCAGGGACTCTAACTATGGCTACACCTTC
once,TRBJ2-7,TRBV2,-,CASRMQVSYEQYF,TGTGCCAGCAGGATGCAGGTCTCCTACGAGCAGTACTTC
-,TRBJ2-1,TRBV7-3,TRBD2,CASRTHGLAIYNEQFF,TGTGCCAGCAGGACCCATGGACTAGCGATCTACAATGAGCAGTTCTTC
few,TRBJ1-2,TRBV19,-,CASSIRPGADNYGYTF,TGTGCCAGTAGTATTAGGCCAGGGGCGGACAACTATGGCTACACCTTC
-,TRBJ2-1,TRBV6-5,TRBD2,CASRLAGVRNEQFF,TGTGCCAGCAGGTTAGCGGGAGTTCGCAATGAGCAGTTCTTC
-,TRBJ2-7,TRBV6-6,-,CASSYERQYEQYF,TGTGCCAGCAGTTATGAGAGGCAGTACGAGCAGTACTTC
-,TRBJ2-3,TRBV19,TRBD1,CASKSQGATDTQYF,TGTGCCAGTAAGTCGCAGGGGGCAACAGATACGCAGTATTTT
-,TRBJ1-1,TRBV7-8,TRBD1,CASSPHRDRQRYTEAFF,TGTGCCAGCAGCCCCCATAGGGACAGGCAGAGGTATACTGAAGCTTTCTTT
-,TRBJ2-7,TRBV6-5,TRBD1,CASSYRQGRQYF,TGTGCCAGCAGTTACAGACAGGGTAGGCAGTACTTC
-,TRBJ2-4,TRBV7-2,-,CASSHRERKNIQYF,TGTGCCAGCAGCCACAGGGAACGTAAAAACATTCAGTACTTC
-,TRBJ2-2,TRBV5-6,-,CASNLGRLYRLDGELFF,TGTGCCAGCAACCTAGGGAGACTCTATAGACTTGACGGGGAGCTGTTTTTT
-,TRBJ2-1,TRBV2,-,CASTSTGYNEQFF,TGTGCCAGCACATCTACAGGGTACAATGAGCAGTTCTTC
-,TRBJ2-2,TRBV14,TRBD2,CASSRISGRAATGELFF,TGTGCCAGCAGCCGAATTAGCGGGAGGGCCGCCACCGGGGAGCTGTTTTTT
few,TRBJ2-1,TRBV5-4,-,CASTPRAGPGYEQFF,TGTGCCAGCACCCCACGGGCGGGGCCCGGGTATGAGCAGTTCTTC
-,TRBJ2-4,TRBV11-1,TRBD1,CASSRDRAKNIQYF,TGTGCCAGCAGCCGGGACAGAGCCAAAAACATTCAGTACTTC
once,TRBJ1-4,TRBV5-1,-,CASSLFTGSNEKLFF,TGCGCCAGCAGCTTGTTTACAGGGTCTAATGAAAAACTGTTTTTT
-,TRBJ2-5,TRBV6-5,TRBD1,CASSYSPDRGETQYF,TGTGCCAGCAGTTACTCCCCGGACAGGGGAGAGACCCAGTACTTC
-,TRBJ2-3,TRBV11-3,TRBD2,CASSLGTSPDTQYF,TGTGCCAGCAGCTTAGGGACTAGCCCAGATACGCAGTATTTT
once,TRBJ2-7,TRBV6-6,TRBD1,CASIPGTGDYEQYF,TGTGCCAGCATCCCCGGGACAGGGGACTACGAGCAGTACTTC
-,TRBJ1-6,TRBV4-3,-,CASSLKGDSPLHF,TGCGCCAGCAGCCTCAAAGGGGATTCACCCCTCCACTTT
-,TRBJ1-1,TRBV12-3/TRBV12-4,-,CASSFPRNTEAFF,TGTGCCAGCAGTTTCCCCAGAAACACTGAAGCTTTCTTT
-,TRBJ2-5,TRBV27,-,CASSLSRTSETQYF,TGTGCCAGCAGTTTATCGAGGACATCTGAGACCCAGTACTTC
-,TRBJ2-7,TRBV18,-,CASSAGLTYEQYF,TGTGCCAGCTCGGCGGGGCTTACCTACGAGCAGTACTTC